This TCR beta chain was documented in a study of human T cells and chemical hapten exposure. In the study's own analysis: Individual samples carried between 23,224 and 690,600 TCRs, with 95,638 as the median. Using its own MiXCR run on the RACE reads, TCRdb lists one record per CDR3 protein. The V and J calls reflect TCRdb's pipeline rather than the authors' work. The sample consists of almost 40,000 distinct CDR3 sequences, about 7.4% of them appearing once. Sample time point: pre-sensitization, week 0. Treatment: therapeutic diphenylcyclopropenone sensitization with weekly scalp DPC. This clonotype was found many times. As yet, its antigen is unknown. Points from the study as a whole: It was expanded TCRs that formed significantly more large CDR3 similarity clusters than controls did. Because all patients had alopecia, their immune responses might differ from healthy ones.

This clonotype was obtained from a woman aged 45-59 years with alopecia areata. Some clones in this sample may be carry-over from other donors' samples. The sample consisted of whole blood, taken in connection with sensitization to the hapten diphenylcyclopropenone (DPC).

This CDR3 reads CATKPQGYEAFF. DNA for the CDR3: TGTGCCACCAAACCACAGGGCTATGAAGCTTTCTTT. V and J are TRBV11-2 and TRBJ1-1; D might be TRBD1 (6 bases). The germline V gene has CDR1 SGHAT and CDR2 FQNNGV. The V end was cut by 10 bases, the J end by 7 bases, with 16 bases between. The length of the CDR3 is 12 residues.